Below, 5 T cell receptor beta chains from the same sample are listed, as sequenced in a study of blood T cell repertoires in COVID-19. Libraries were prepared by immunoSEQ multiplex PCR; TCRdb keeps only in-frame clonotypes and omits some of them. Seen here are approximately 200,000 clones, 75% to 90% observed once, and the top ten hold approximately 2.4%. The sequenced sample consisted of PBMCs or T cells enriched from blood (not recorded which). These receptors were taken from a woman aged 25 to 39 who had recovered from COVID-19.

The V gene is TRBV7-8, the J gene TRBJ1-4; D unclear. Germline-derived CDR1 and CDR2 are SGHVS and FQNEAQ. V was clipped by 5 bases and J by 7 bases, with 17 bases between them. The CDR3 is made up of 15 amino acids. CDR3 nucleotide sequence: TGTGCCAGCAGCCCAAGAGCCCAGGCTTCTGAAAAACTGTTTTTT. Amino acids: CASSPRAQASEKLFF.

In this sample, this clone turned up a few times. V usage is TRBV14 and J usage is TRBJ2-7; 7 bases are a match to TRBD1. The CDR3 is 15 amino acids. Trimming removed 4 bases from V and 3 bases from J; junction bases left unmatched: 9. Germline CDR1 SGHDN, CDR2 FVKESK. CDR3 in DNA: TGTGCCAGCAGCCCCACAGGGGACCGAAACTACGAGCAGTACTTC. Its protein product is CASSPTGDRNYEQYF.

V gene TRBV7-6 combines with J gene TRBJ2-3; 8 bases align to TRBD1. The germline V gene encodes CDR1 SGHVS and CDR2 FNYEAQ. Trimming at V came to 5 bases and at J to 2 bases, leaving 6 bases not matched to a gene. The CDR3 has 15 amino acids. CDR3 bases: TGTGCCAGCAGCGGTGGGACAGGACTCACAGATACGCAGTATTTT. Amino acid sequence: CASSGGTGLTDTQYF. Together with reference TRBV7-6 and TRBJ2-3, the CDR3 gives the full variable domain: GAGVSQSPRYKVTKRGQDVALRCDPISGHVSLYWYRQALGQGPEFLTYFNYEAQQDKSGLPNDRFSAERPEGSISTLTIQRTEQRDSAMYRCASSGGTGLTDTQYFGPGTRLTVL.

This rearrangement joins TRBV2 to TRBJ1-1; no reliable D call. With 1 base removed from V and 8 bases from J, the gap between germline ends came to 14 bases. From germline, CDR1 is SNHLY and CDR2 FYNNEI. The length of the CDR3 is 14 residues. DNA for the CDR3: TGTGCCAGCAGTGAAGATGGGGAGTTAGGGGAAGCTTTCTTT. Translation: CASSEDGELGEAFF.

CDR3 amino acids: CASSEEYLQAYEQYF. In nucleotides, the CDR3 is TGTGCCAGCAGTGAAGAGTATTTGCAGGCCTACGAGCAGTACTTC. The V gene is TRBV6-1, the J gene TRBJ2-7; no firm D call. CDR3 length: 15 residues. CDR1 and CDR2 (germline): MNHNS, SASEGT. V shed 1 base and J shed 2 bases, with 12 bases lying between them.